Below, 7 T cell receptor beta chains from the same sample are listed, as sequenced in a study of cytomegalovirus exposure and HLA in healthy donors. Primers: 60 Vbeta forward and 13 Jbeta reverse. Assay used: immunoSEQ multiplex PCR; TCRdb lists only in-frame clones, some missing. The table includes nearly 95,000 clones, approximately 63% detected once. Sequencing was carried out using PBMCs. The receptors were gathered from a woman in her 30s in good health and CMV-seronegative.

The chain is built from TRBV2 and TRBJ2-7; 8 positions agree with TRBD1. From germline, CDR1 is SNHLY and CDR2 FYNNEI. The CDR3 covers 13 residues. V shed 4 bases and J 2 bases; nucleotides not matched to a gene: 1. The CDR3 region is CASSAGQAYEQYF. The CDR3 nucleotides are TGTGCCAGCAGTGCGGGACAGGCCTACGAGCAGTACTTC.

V and J are TRBV15 and TRBJ2-7; D perhaps matches TRBD1 (5 bases). The CDR3 spans 15 residues. Germline V lookup: CDR1 LNHNV, CDR2 YYDKDF (reference sequence). Trimming pared 2 bases from V and 3 bases from J, leaving 14 bases between. CDR3 coding DNA: TGTGCCACCAGCAGAAACCCCGACAGTTACTACGAGCAGTACTTC. This codes for CATSRNPDSYYEQYF.

V and J are TRBV10-3 and TRBJ1-2; the match to TRBD1 covers 8 bases. Germline-derived CDR1 and CDR2 are ENHRY and SYGVKD. CDR3 length: 15 residues. The J segment lost 0 bases and the V segment lost 6 bases, leaving 6 bases of the junction unmatched. In nucleotides, the CDR3 is TGTGCCATCAGCCCTCTGGACAGGGCTAACTATGGCTACACCTTC. This translates into CAISPLDRANYGYTF.

The chain carries TRBV5-1 and TRBJ1-2, with D perhaps TRBD1 (5 bases). The CDR3 extends over 13 amino acids. The V and J ends lost 2 bases and 7 bases respectively, with 12 bases between them. Per the germline V gene, CDR1 is SGHRS and CDR2 is YFSETQ. The CDR3: CASSFETVSGYTF. Here the CDR3 DNA reads TGCGCCAGCAGCTTTGAGACAGTCTCTGGCTACACCTTC. Drawing the rest from reference TRBV5-1 and TRBJ1-2, the complete variable domain is KAGVTQTPRYLIKTRGQQVTLSCSPISGHRSVSWYQQTPGQGLQFLFEYFSETQRNKGNFPGRFSGRQFSNSRSEMNVSTLELGDSALYLCASSFETVSGYTFGSGTRLTVV.

The V call is TRBV4-2, the J call TRBJ1-2; D is ambiguous. Germline V lookup: CDR1 LGHNA, CDR2 YNFKEQ. This CDR3 has 14 amino acids. V lost 0 bases to trimming and J lost 3 bases, with 8 bases between them. DNA for the CDR3: TGTGCCAGCAGCCAAGATGTTACAGACTATGGCTACACCTTC. It encodes CASSQDVTDYGYTF.

This clone has only a few counts. The rearrangement joins TRBV28 to TRBJ2-5; TRBD1 might be the D (6 bases). Germline CDR1 and CDR2: MDHEN and SYDVKM. This CDR3 spans 14 amino acids. The germline V and J ends were trimmed by 5 bases and 5 bases, with 15 bases remaining between them. The CDR3 nucleotides read TGTGCCAGCAGTCTGATTGGGGGCGGGGAGACCCAGTACTTC. Translation: CASSLIGGGETQYF.

The chain links TRBV18 to TRBJ2-5; possibly TRBD1 for D (5 bases). V was trimmed by 4 bases and J by 3 bases, leaving 9 bases between them. The germline V gene encodes CDR1 KGHSH and CDR2 LQKENI. This CDR3 spans 13 amino acids. The CDR3 sequence: CASSLDTEETQYF. In nucleotides, the CDR3 is TGTGCCAGCTCACTGGACACGGAAGAGACCCAGTACTTC.